The 30 T cell receptor beta chains listed next were all sequenced from one sample in a study of blood T cell repertoires in COVID-19. Libraries were prepared by immunoSEQ multiplex PCR; TCRdb keeps only in-frame clonotypes and omits some of them. The data show approximately 93,000 clones, with 74% seen just once and less than 5% held by the top ten. Sequences were obtained from peripheral blood. These receptor sequences come from a man aged 65 to 79 with COVID-19, enrolled during active disease.

About this clone: Distinct nucleotide sequences in the sample also encode this CDR3. This rearrangement joins TRBV7-2 to TRBJ2-1; 8 bases fit TRBD1. This CDR3 is 18 amino acids long. J was trimmed by 3 bases and V by 1 base; bases with no gene match: 11. The germline V gene has CDR1 SGHTA and CDR2 FQGNSA. The CDR3 is CASSLDFHGTGSYNEQFF. The CDR3 region has the DNA TGTGCCAGCAGCTTAGACTTTCATGGGACAGGCAGCTACAATGAGCAGTTCTTC.

This sequence joins TRBV3-1 (or the pseudogene TRBV3-2) and TRBJ2-2; 13 bases are shared with TRBD2. Per germline, CDR1 LGHDT and CDR2 YNNKEL (reference sequence). CDR3 size: 16 residues. V was pared by 4 bases and J by 6 bases, with 5 bases of the junction left unmatched. Here the CDR3 DNA reads TGTGCCAGCAGCCCTCGACTAGCGGGAGGTCCCGGGGAGCTGTTTTTT. It specifies CASSPRLAGGPGELFF.

The J gene is TRBJ2-7, the V gene TRBV6-5; D may be TRBD2 (5 bases). V lost 7 bases and J 3 bases, leaving 16 bases between the germline ends. The CDR3 spans 14 residues. Germline lookup yields CDR1 MNHEY and CDR2 SVGAGI. As DNA, the CDR3 is TGTGCCAGCAACGCGGGCGGTCTTATCTACGAGCAGTACTTC. Its protein product is CASNAGGLIYEQYF.

The V call is TRBV9, the J call TRBJ2-7; 7 nucleotides line up with TRBD1. This CDR3 comprises 14 residues. V shed 3 bases, J shed 1 base, and the junction held 4 bases outside the gene matches. Germline CDR1 is SGDLS and CDR2 is YYNGEE. CDR3 region: CASSASTGSYEQYF. CDR3 nucleotide sequence: TGTGCCAGCAGCGCCTCGACAGGGTCCTACGAGCAGTACTTC. The whole variable domain, filled in from reference TRBV9 and TRBJ2-7, reads DSGVTQTPKHLITATGQRVTLRCSPRSGDLSVYWYQQSLDQGLQFLIQYYNGEERAKGNILERFSAQQFPDLHSELNLSSLELGDSALYFCASSASTGSYEQYFGPGTRLTVT.

V is TRBV5-1 and J is TRBJ2-7; 8 bases align to TRBD1. The germline V gene encodes CDR1 SGHRS and CDR2 YFSETQ. This CDR3 comprises 14 residues. V lost 4 bases and J lost 1; bases outside the gene matches: 4. CDR3 coding DNA: TGCGCCAGCAGCACGGGACAGGCATCCTACGAGCAGTACTTC. Translating gives CASSTGQASYEQYF. Combining the CDR3 with reference TRBV5-1 and TRBJ2-7 gives the whole variable domain KAGVTQTPRYLIKTRGQQVTLSCSPISGHRSVSWYQQTPGQGLQFLFEYFSETQRNKGNFPGRFSGRQFSNSRSEMNVSTLELGDSALYLCASSTGQASYEQYFGPGTRLTVT.

The chain recombines TRBV14 with TRBJ2-2; D perhaps matches TRBD2 (6 bases). There are 15 residues in the CDR3. Germline V CDR1 and CDR2: SGHDN, FVKESK. Trimming removed 2 bases from V and 8 bases from J, with 15 bases in between. The DNA for the CDR3 is TGTGCCAGCAGCCAATTTCGGGGGAGTTTAGGGGAGCTGTTTTTT. Protein: CASSQFRGSLGELFF.

A word on this clone: One end of the junction varies from germline; a read error may be responsible. V and J are TRBV7-8 and TRBJ2-7; D not certain. The germline gives CDR1 SGHVS, CDR2 FQNEAQ. CDR3 length equals 12 residues. CDR3 in amino acids: CASSPAPGYSSF. The CDR3 DNA reads TGTGCCAGCAGCCCTGCCCCAGGATACTCATCTTTC.

The J gene is TRBJ1-4, the V gene TRBV9; D is possibly TRBD1 (5 bases). The length of the CDR3 is 16 residues. Trimming took 0 bases from V and 6 from J, leaving 15 bases between them. CDR1 SGDLS and CDR2 YYNGEE come from the germline V gene. CDR3 region: CASSVAPGSGHEKLFF. CDR3 nucleotides: TGTGCCAGCAGCGTAGCCCCAGGGTCGGGTCATGAAAAACTGTTTTTT.

The chain links TRBV5-4 to TRBJ2-7; no firm D call. CDR3 length equals 14 residues. Germline loops: CDR1 SGHNT, CDR2 YYREEE (reference sequence). The V and J ends lost 0 bases and 4 bases respectively, with 11 bases between them. The CDR3 protein is CASSLAGLFYEQYF. The CDR3 coding sequence is TGTGCCAGCAGCTTGGCTGGCCTTTTTTACGAGCAGTACTTC.

This clone was found a few times. The V and J genes are TRBV7-2 and TRBJ1-1; weak D call: TRBD1 (5 bases). The germline gives CDR1 SGHTA, CDR2 FQGNSA. Trimming cost V 5 bases and J 1 base, with 8 bases left between them. There are 13 residues in the CDR3. Here the CDR3 reads CASSRGQNTEAFF. Written as DNA, the CDR3 is TGTGCCAGCAGCCGAGGACAGAACACTGAAGCTTTCTTT.

Remarks on this clone: Sequence at one end of the junction differs from germline and may be a read error. The V and J genes are TRBV5-4 and TRBJ2-2; TRBD2 agrees at 8 bases. Germline V gene data show CDR1 as SGHNT and CDR2 as YYREEE (reference sequence). CDR3 size: 20 residues. The CDR3 DNA reads as TGTGCCAGCAGCTTCAACATCCCGACTGAGCGGGAGTTTCAACACCGGGGAGCTGTTTTT. Its protein product is CASSFNIPTEREFQHRGAVF.

V gene TRBV19 combines with J gene TRBJ1-6; D is uncertain. The CDR3 consists of 14 residues. V lost 3 bases to trimming and J lost 10 bases, with 13 bases between them. Germline assignment: CDR1 LNHDA and CDR2 SQIVND (reference sequence). DNA for the CDR3: TGTGCCAGTAGTATGGGCCCTACCGACTCACCCCTCCACTTT. Residues: CASSMGPTDSPLHF.

The chain joins TRBV27 to TRBJ2-5, with 11 positions matching TRBD2. J was trimmed by 7 bases and V by 8 bases; bases with no gene match: 12. The CDR3 is made up of 15 amino acids. Germline values: CDR1 MNHEY, CDR2 SMNVEV (reference sequence). The CDR3 region has the DNA TGTGCCAGCGCTTACAGACTAGCGGGGCTCATGACCCAGTACTTC. This translates into CASAYRLAGLMTQYF.

This clone has only a few counts. V is TRBV7-9 and J is TRBJ2-3; D remains ambiguous. Germline CDR1 SEHNR, CDR2 FQNEAQ (reference sequence). Deletions cut 6 bases from V and 5 bases from J, with 15 bases between. The CDR3 totals 14 residues. The DNA of the CDR3 is TGTGCCAGCAGACATTCGTCACAAGAAGATACGCAGTATTTT. Residues: CASRHSSQEDTQYF.

V and J are TRBV6-5 and TRBJ2-7; 8 nucleotides line up with TRBD2. Trimming took 2 bases from V and 3 from J; bases not matched to a gene: 3. Germline assignment: CDR1 MNHEY and CDR2 SVGAGI. There are 14 residues in the CDR3. CDR3 in DNA: TGTGCCAGCAGTTACGGGACTAGAGGCTACGAGCAGTACTTC. The encoded protein is CASSYGTRGYEQYF.

This clone appeared once. The chain combines TRBV6-5 with TRBJ2-7; TRBD2 aligns across 13 bases. CDR1 is MNHEY and CDR2 is SVGAGI in the germline V gene. The CDR3 runs 16 residues. The junction had 6 bases not matched to a gene; V was cut back by 2 bases and J by 5 bases. Written as DNA, the CDR3 is TGTGCCAGCAGTTACGAAGGACTAGCGGGAGTCCACGAGCAGTACTTC. This translates into CASSYEGLAGVHEQYF.

This clone has more than one count but fewer than ten. The chain uses TRBV19 and TRBJ2-3; maybe TRBD2 (5 bases). CDR3 length: 16 residues. With 4 bases removed from V and 6 bases from J, the gap between germline ends came to 20 bases. Germline CDR1 and CDR2: LNHDA and SQIVND (reference sequence). The CDR3 DNA follows: TGTGCCAGTAGTAGTCGAGGGTCCTCCGGTTTTGATACGCAGTATTTT. This codes for CASSSRGSSGFDTQYF.

The chain carries TRBV6-2 or TRBV6-3 and TRBJ2-2; 11 nucleotides line up with TRBD2. The germline V gene encodes CDR1 MNHEY and CDR2 SVGEGT. Trimming took 4 bases from V and 3 from J; bases not matched to a gene: 7. CDR3 length equals 17 residues. The CDR3 loop is CASSWNLGLADTGELFF. The CDR3 DNA follows: TGTGCCAGCAGTTGGAACCTGGGACTAGCGGACACCGGGGAGCTGTTTTTT.

A single count supports this clone. The J gene is TRBJ1-2, the V gene TRBV11-2, with D possibly matching TRBD1 (5 bases). Germline CDR1 SGHAT, CDR2 FQNNGV. Trimming removed 5 bases from V and 2 bases from J, with 15 bases in between. There are 15 residues in the CDR3. The CDR3 region has the DNA TGTGCCAGCAGCCAGACAGCCGCTGGCAACTATGGCTACACCTTC. Protein sequence: CASSQTAAGNYGYTF.

V and J are TRBV2 and TRBJ2-7; D is possibly TRBD2 (5 bases). From germline, CDR1 is SNHLY and CDR2 FYNNEI. The CDR3 consists of 13 residues. The germline V and J ends were trimmed by 4 bases and 2 bases, with 9 bases remaining between them. DNA of the CDR3: TGTGCCAGCAGTGTGCTGGAGGCCTACGAGCAGTACTTC. As protein: CASSVLEAYEQYF.

The chain is built from TRBV29-1 and TRBJ2-2; possible D gene TRBD2, 6 bases. The CDR3 extends over 14 amino acids. Germline CDR1 reads SQVTM; CDR2 reads ANQGSEA. Trimming took 3 bases from V and 0 from J, leaving 8 bases between them. The CDR3 nucleotides read TGCAGCGTTGAGCGGGGTACGAACACCGGGGAGCTGTTTTTT. This codes for CSVERGTNTGELFF.

This clone was counted a few times. The J gene is TRBJ2-7, the V gene TRBV9; D is possibly TRBD2 (5 bases). Trimming pared 1 base from V and 1 base from J, leaving 12 bases between. The CDR3 runs to 15 residues. CDR1 is SGDLS, CDR2 YYNGEE, per germline. The CDR3 loop reads CASSVLPGVSYEQYF. The CDR3 bases are TGTGCCAGCAGCGTACTCCCCGGGGTTTCCTACGAGCAGTACTTC. The complete variable domain, with remaining parts taken from reference TRBV9 and TRBJ2-7, reads DSGVTQTPKHLITATGQRVTLRCSPRSGDLSVYWYQQSLDQGLQFLIQYYNGEERAKGNILERFSAQQFPDLHSELNLSSLELGDSALYFCASSVLPGVSYEQYFGPGTRLTVT.

The chain combines TRBV25-1 with TRBJ1-1, with D uncertain. The germline gives CDR1 MGHDK, CDR2 SYGVNS. Trimming cost V 9 bases and J 4 bases, with 12 bases left between them. The CDR3 runs 12 residues. The CDR3 region has the DNA TGTGCCAGTGCTTCCCCGGGCACTGAAGCTTTCTTT. Residues: CASASPGTEAFF.

The chain couples TRBV6-2 or TRBV6-3 to TRBJ1-3; 7 nucleotides agree with TRBD1. Trimming removed 6 bases from V and 8 bases from J; junction bases left unmatched: 22. Germline V CDR1 and CDR2: MNHEY, SVGEGT. This CDR3 comprises 18 residues. CDR3: CASSPQTHHEQGRYTIYF. The CDR3 DNA reads TGTGCCAGCAGCCCACAAACCCACCACGAACAGGGGCGATACACCATATATTTT.

This chain connects TRBV3-1 (or the pseudogene TRBV3-2) to TRBJ2-6; maybe TRBD1 (5 bases). This CDR3 has 14 residues. V shed 7 bases and J shed 0 bases, with 7 bases lying between them. Germline CDR1 and CDR2: LGHDT and YNNKEL (reference sequence). This CDR3 reads CASKGISGANVLTF. The CDR3 coding sequence is TGTGCCAGCAAGGGGATCTCTGGGGCCAACGTCCTGACTTTC.

This chain joins TRBV5-8 and TRBJ1-1; weak D call: TRBD1 (6 bases). The V end was cut by 2 bases, the J end by 0 bases, with 8 bases between. CDR1 is SGHTS, CDR2 YDEGEE, per germline. The CDR3 spans 14 residues. The CDR3 loop reads CASSFAGVNTEAFF. In nucleotides, the CDR3 is TGTGCCAGCAGCTTTGCAGGGGTGAACACTGAAGCTTTCTTT. The complete variable domain, with remaining parts taken from reference TRBV5-8 and TRBJ1-1, reads EAGVTQSPTHLIKTRGQQATLRCSPISGHTSVYWYQQALGLGLQFLLWYDEGEERNRGNFPPRFSGRQFPNYSSELNVNALELEDSALYLCASSFAGVNTEAFFGQGTRLTVV.

The rearrangement uses TRBV5-1 and TRBJ2-5; the match to TRBD2 covers 10 bases. CDR3 length equals 16 residues. Germline V gene sequence: CDR1 SGHRS, CDR2 YFSETQ. V shed 4 bases and J 5 bases; nucleotides not matched to a gene: 11. The CDR3 nucleotides are TGCGCCAGCAGCCTTACCCCTCTAGCGGGAGATGAGACCCAGTACTTC. The encoded protein is CASSLTPLAGDETQYF.

The V gene is TRBV15, the J gene TRBJ2-5, with D perhaps TRBD2 (5 bases). V was clipped by 0 bases and J by 5 bases, with 13 bases between them. This CDR3 has 15 amino acids. Looked up from germline, CDR1 is LNHNV and CDR2 is YYDKDF (reference sequence). In nucleotides, the CDR3 is TGTGCCACCAGCAGAGATCGCCGGGAATTGGAGACCCAGTACTTC. It translates to CATSRDRRELETQYF. The complete variable domain, with remaining parts taken from reference TRBV15 and TRBJ2-5, reads DAMVIQNPRYQVTQFGKPVTLSCSQTLNHNVMYWYQQKSSQAPKLLFHYYDKDFNNEADTPDNFQSRRPNTSFCFLDIRSPGLGDTAMYLCATSRDRRELETQYFGPGTRLLVL.

This clone was counted between two and nine times. The rearrangement joins TRBV7-9 to TRBJ1-2, with 8 nucleotides matching TRBD1. The CDR3 extends over 14 amino acids. Germline trimming cut 5 bases from V and 8 bases from J; bases unmatched to any gene: 10. CDR1 is SEHNR, CDR2 FQNEAQ, per germline (reference sequence). CDR3 nucleotide sequence: TGTGCCAGCAGCCTATACCGACAGGGGAGAGGCTACACCTTC. Translation gives CASSLYRQGRGYTF.

The chain joins TRBV3-1 (or the pseudogene TRBV3-2) to TRBJ1-1; D possibly corresponds to TRBD1 (6 bases). V lost 4 bases and J lost 0, with 12 bases in between. The CDR3 runs 15 residues. From germline, CDR1 is LGHDT and CDR2 YNNKEL (reference sequence). CDR3 sequence reads: CASSRSGQLNTEAFF. The CDR3 DNA reads TGTGCCAGCAGCCGCTCTGGACAGCTGAACACTGAAGCTTTCTTT.